There are many counts of the clone carrying this TCR beta chain. Its antigen remains unidentified. The data derive from a study of T cells in Graves' hyperthyroidism and ophthalmopathy. Findings of the study overall: Stable hyperthyroidism and ophthalmopathy were separated using 13 V-J signatures.

Germline V gene data show CDR1 as SNHLY and CDR2 as FYNNEI. The CDR3 runs 13 residues. Trimming took off 8 bases at V and 2 bases at J, with 13 bases between the two ends. It was RNA transcripts that yielded the amplified TCR beta CDR3 regions. The primer set for the first-round RT-PCR of the TCR CDR3 was HTBI. TCRdb re-analysed the multiplex PCR reads in MiXCR, keeping a single row per CDR3 protein. Among roughly 170,000 distinct CDR3 sequences, around 15% were seen once, and the ten largest hold 25% to 30%. Material: blood. This chain uses TRBV2 with TRBJ2-7; tentative D call: TRBD1 (5 bases). The clonotype was recovered from a woman between 50 and 59 years old with Graves' hyperthyroidism. The chain's CDR3 is CASGSSGTYEQYF. CDR3 coding DNA: TGTGCCAGCGGGTCGTCAGGGACCTACGAGCAGTACTTC.